The 5 T cell receptor beta chains in this list originate from one sample, sequenced in a study of molecular identifiers for immune sequencing clone quantification. TCRdb reanalysed the PCR reads using MiXCR and keeps one entry per CDR3 protein. The sample holds roughly 320,000 distinct CDR3 sequences, over 20% seen once. The sequenced material came from naive CD8+ T cells from blood, with Jurkat cell RNA spiked in. Described subset: FACS-sorted CD8+CD4-CCR7+CD45RA+ naive T cells. The receptors stem from a human donor in good health. Some libraries in this study had Jurkat cell RNA spiked in.

The rearrangement joins TRBV4-3 to TRBJ2-1, with D perhaps matching TRBD1 (6 bases). The germline V and J ends were trimmed by 0 bases and 4 bases, with 10 bases remaining between them. The CDR3 runs 15 residues. Germline-derived CDR1 and CDR2 are LGHNA and YSLEER. The CDR3 spells CASSQDRGEYNEQFF. The CDR3 coding sequence is TGCGCCAGCAGCCAAGACAGGGGAGAATACAATGAGCAGTTCTTC.

V usage is TRBV6-5 and J usage is TRBJ1-6, with D maybe TRBD1 (6 bases). Looked up from germline, CDR1 is MNHEY and CDR2 is SVGAGI. This CDR3 spans 18 amino acids. V lost 6 bases and J lost 0, with 18 bases in between. The CDR3 loop is CASSRQLSQGSYNSPLHF. CDR3 DNA: TGTGCCAGCAGCCGCCAACTCTCACAGGGCTCCTATAATTCACCCCTCCACTTT.

This clonotype has at least ten counts. The chain has TRBV12-3 or TRBV12-4 and TRBJ2-7; no reliable D call. V lost 4 bases, J lost 2 bases, and 9 bases lay in between. This CDR3 region has 13 residues. CDR3 loop: CASSSEYPYEQYF. CDR3 sequence (DNA): TGTGCCAGCAGTTCAGAGTACCCCTACGAGCAGTACTTC.

CDR3 coding DNA: TGCGCCAGCAGCCAAGATTTCGCTGAAGCTTTCTTT. Its translation: CASSQDFAEAFF. The chain joins TRBV4-1 to TRBJ1-1; D gene ambiguous. CDR1 is MGHRA, CDR2 YSYEKL, per germline. Trimming pared 0 bases from V and 6 bases from J, leaving 5 bases between. The CDR3 runs to 12 residues.

The table lists this clonotype with a few counts. This chain joins TRBV11-2 and TRBJ2-3, with 7 bases identical to TRBD1. Trimming took 4 bases from V and 5 from J; bases not matched to a gene: 9. CDR3 size: 15 residues. Germline V gene data show CDR1 as SGHAT and CDR2 as FQNNGV. The CDR3 spells CASSSAGTDLDTQYF. The DNA of the CDR3 is TGTGCCAGCAGCTCAGCCGGGACAGACTTAGATACGCAGTATTTT.